This record concerns one T cell receptor (beta chain) sequence. This entry is derived from a study of T cell responses to AZD1222 COVID-19 vaccine. Study-wide background: It was second doses at about 4 or about 12 weeks that were pooled.

Germline values: CDR1 MNHEY, CDR2 SMNVEV (reference sequence). This CDR3 comprises 14 residues. V was clipped by 5 bases and J by 5 bases, with 12 bases between them. Produced via immunoSEQ multiplex PCR; TCRdb's table is partial and in-frame only. The sample lists 150,000 or so clones; around nine tenths were seen once. The sample consisted of peripheral blood, taken on day 0 of AZD1222 vaccination. The origin of this receptor is an adult in good health. This rearrangement joins TRBV27 to TRBJ2-2; D tentatively reads TRBD1 or TRBD2 (6 bases each). CDR3 sequence reads: CASSPGGRTGELFF. CDR3 nucleotide sequence: TGTGCCAGCAGTCCTGGGGGGCGGACCGGGGAGCTGTTTTTT.